The clone carrying this TCR beta chain showed up many times. The antigen remains undetermined. The record originates from a study of CD8 T cells in ankylosing spondylitis. Whole-study results and caveats: Disease-associated clones were reportedly significantly overrepresented in matched ankylosing spondylitis synovial fluid. Characteristic of ankylosing spondylitis blood, it appeared, was a TCR beta motif comprising about eight highly homologous variants.

Quantitative barcoded 5'-RACE was used to prepare TCR beta libraries. TCRdb passed the 5' RACE reads through MiXCR, listing each CDR3 protein once. The sample lists fewer than 350,000 distinct CDR3 sequences, under 14% seen once, with about 10% in the top ten. Sequencing used blood, either unsorted or a sorted T cell fraction (not recorded which). The sequence was collected from a female donor with ankylosing spondylitis or in good health (not recorded which).

The CDR3 DNA sequence: TGTGCCATCAGTGAGGGAACGGCCACCGGGGAGCTGTTTTTT. This gives the protein CAISEGTATGELFF. The rearrangement uses TRBV10-3 and TRBJ2-2; D remains unclear. With 2 bases removed from V and 4 bases from J, the gap between germline ends came to 8 bases. This CDR3 comprises 14 residues. CDR1 and CDR2 (germline): ENHRY, SYGVKD.